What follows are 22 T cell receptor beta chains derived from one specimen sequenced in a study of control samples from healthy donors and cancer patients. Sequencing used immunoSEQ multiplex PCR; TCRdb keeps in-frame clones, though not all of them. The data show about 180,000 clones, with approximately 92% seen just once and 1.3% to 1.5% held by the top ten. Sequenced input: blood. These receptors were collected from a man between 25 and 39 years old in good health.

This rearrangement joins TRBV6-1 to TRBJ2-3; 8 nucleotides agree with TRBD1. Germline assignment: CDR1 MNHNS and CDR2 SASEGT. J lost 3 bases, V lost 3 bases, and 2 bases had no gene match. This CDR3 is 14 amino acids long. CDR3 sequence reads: CASSDTGGTDTQYF. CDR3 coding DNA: TGTGCCAGCAGTGACACAGGGGGGACAGATACGCAGTATTTT.

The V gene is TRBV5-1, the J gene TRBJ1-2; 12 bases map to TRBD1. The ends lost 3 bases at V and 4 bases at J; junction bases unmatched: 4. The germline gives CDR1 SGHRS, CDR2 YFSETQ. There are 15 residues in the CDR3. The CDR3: CASSSGTGGGYGYTF. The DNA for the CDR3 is TGCGCCAGCAGCTCTGGGACAGGGGGCGGCTATGGCTACACCTTC.

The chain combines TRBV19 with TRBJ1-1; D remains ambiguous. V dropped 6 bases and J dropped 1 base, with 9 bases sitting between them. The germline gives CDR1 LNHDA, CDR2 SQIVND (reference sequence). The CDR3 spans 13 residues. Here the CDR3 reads CASSAGKNTEAFF. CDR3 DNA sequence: TGTGCCAGTAGCGCGGGGAAGAACACTGAAGCTTTCTTT.

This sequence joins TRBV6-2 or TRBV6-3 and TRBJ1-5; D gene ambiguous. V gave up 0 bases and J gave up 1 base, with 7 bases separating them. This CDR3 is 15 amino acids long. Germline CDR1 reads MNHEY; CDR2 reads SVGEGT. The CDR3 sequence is CASSYSSRSNQPQHF. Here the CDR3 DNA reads TGTGCCAGCAGTTACTCGAGTAGGAGCAATCAGCCCCAGCATTTT.

CDR3 nucleotide sequence: TGTGCCAGCAGCCCTTTAGTTGTGCACCCCCTCAATGAGCAGTTCTTC. Translated: CASSPLVVHPLNEQFF. The chain carries TRBV21-1 and TRBJ2-1; TRBD2 was called by the table and not checked on the DNA. TRBV21-1 is termed a pseudogene. The CDR3 contains 16 residues.

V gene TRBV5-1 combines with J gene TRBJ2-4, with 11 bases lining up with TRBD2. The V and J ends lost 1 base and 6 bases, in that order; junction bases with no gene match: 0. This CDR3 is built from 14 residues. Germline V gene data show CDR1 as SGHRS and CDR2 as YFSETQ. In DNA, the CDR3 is TGCGCCAGCAGCTTGACTAGCGGGGGAAACATTCAGTACTTC. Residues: CASSLTSGGNIQYF.

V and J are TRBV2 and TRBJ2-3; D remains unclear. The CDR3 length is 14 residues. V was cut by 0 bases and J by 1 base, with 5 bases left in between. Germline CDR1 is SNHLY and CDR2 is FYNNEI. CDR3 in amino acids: CASSEAMGTDTQYF. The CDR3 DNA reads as TGTGCCAGCAGTGAAGCGATGGGCACAGATACGCAGTATTTT.

The CDR3 loop is CASSPDGSNTGELFF. In nucleotides, the CDR3 is TGTGCCAGCAGCCCCGACGGATCGAACACCGGGGAGCTGTTTTTT. The chain links TRBV9 to TRBJ2-2; the D is unclear. This CDR3 is 15 amino acids long. Deletions cut 4 bases from V and 0 bases from J, with 10 bases between. Germline V gives CDR1 SGDLS, CDR2 YYNGEE.

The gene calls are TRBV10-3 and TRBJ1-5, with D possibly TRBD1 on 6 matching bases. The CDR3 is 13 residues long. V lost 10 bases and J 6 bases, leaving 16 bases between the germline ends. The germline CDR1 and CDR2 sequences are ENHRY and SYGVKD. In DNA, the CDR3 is TGTGCCACCTCAGGGGAGCGGGGTCAGCCCCAGCATTTT. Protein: CATSGERGQPQHF.

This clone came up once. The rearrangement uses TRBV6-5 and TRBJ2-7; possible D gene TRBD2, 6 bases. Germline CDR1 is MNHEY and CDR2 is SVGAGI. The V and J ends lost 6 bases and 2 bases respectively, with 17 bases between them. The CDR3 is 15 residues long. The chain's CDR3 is CASRISGGPTYEQYF. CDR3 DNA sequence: TGTGCCAGCAGGATTTCTGGAGGGCCAACCTACGAGCAGTACTTC.

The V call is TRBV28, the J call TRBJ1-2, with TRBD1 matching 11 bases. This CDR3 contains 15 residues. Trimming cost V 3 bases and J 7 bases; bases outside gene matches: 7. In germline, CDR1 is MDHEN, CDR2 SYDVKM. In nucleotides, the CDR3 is TGTGCCAGCAGTTTGAGAGGACAGGGGGCTGCTGGCTACACCTTC. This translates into CASSLRGQGAAGYTF.

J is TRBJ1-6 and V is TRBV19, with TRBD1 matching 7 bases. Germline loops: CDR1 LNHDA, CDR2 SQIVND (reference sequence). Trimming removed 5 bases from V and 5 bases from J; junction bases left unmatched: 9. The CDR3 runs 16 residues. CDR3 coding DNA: TGTGCCAGTAGTTCCTTTGCTACAGGGGATAATTCACCCCTCCACTTT. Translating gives CASSSFATGDNSPLHF.

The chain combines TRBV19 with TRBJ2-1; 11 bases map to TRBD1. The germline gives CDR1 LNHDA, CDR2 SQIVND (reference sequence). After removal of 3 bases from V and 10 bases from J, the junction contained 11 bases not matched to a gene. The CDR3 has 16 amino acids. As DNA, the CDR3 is TGTGCCAGTAGTATGCGGACAGGGGGCAGGACGTCGGAGCAGTTCTTC. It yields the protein CASSMRTGGRTSEQFF. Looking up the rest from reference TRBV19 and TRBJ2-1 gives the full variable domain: DGGITQSPKYLFRKEGQNVTLSCEQNLNHDAMYWYRQDPGQGLRLIYYSQIVNDFQKGDIAEGYSVSREKKESFPLTVTSAQKNPTAFYLCASSMRTGGRTSEQFFGPGTRLTVL.

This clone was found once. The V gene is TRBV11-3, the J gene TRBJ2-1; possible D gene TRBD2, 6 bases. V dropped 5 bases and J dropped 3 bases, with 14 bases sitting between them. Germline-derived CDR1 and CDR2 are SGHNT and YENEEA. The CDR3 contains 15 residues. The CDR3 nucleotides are TGTGCCAGCAGCCTAGGAGTAGCGGTCTACAATGAGCAGTTCTTC. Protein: CASSLGVAVYNEQFF.

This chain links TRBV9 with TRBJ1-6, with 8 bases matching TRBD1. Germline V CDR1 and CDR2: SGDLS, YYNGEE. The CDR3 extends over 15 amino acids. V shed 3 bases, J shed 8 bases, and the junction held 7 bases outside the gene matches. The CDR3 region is CASSGQGLFDSPLHF. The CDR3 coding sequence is TGTGCCAGCAGCGGACAGGGGCTTTTCGATTCACCCCTCCACTTT.

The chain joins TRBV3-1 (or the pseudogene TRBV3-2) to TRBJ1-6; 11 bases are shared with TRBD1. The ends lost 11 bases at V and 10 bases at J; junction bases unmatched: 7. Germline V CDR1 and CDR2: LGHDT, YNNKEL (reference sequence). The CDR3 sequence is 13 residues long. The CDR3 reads CAVRGQGGSPLHF. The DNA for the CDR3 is TGTGCCGTTCGGGGACAGGGGGGATCACCCCTCCACTTT.

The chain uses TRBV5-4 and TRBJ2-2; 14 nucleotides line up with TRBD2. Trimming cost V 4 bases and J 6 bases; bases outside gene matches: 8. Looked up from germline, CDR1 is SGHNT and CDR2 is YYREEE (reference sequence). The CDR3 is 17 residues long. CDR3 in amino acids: CASSARLAGGLAGELFF. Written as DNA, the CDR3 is TGTGCCAGCAGCGCCCGACTAGCGGGGGGGCTGGCCGGGGAGCTGTTTTTT.

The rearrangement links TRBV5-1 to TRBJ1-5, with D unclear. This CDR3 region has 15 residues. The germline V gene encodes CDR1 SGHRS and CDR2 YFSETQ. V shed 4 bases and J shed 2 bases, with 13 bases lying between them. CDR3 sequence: CASSPAGAGNQPQHF. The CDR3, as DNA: TGCGCCAGCAGCCCGGCGGGTGCCGGCAATCAGCCCCAGCATTTT. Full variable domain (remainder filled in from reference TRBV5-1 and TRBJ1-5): KAGVTQTPRYLIKTRGQQVTLSCSPISGHRSVSWYQQTPGQGLQFLFEYFSETQRNKGNFPGRFSGRQFSNSRSEMNVSTLELGDSALYLCASSPAGAGNQPQHFGDGTRLSIL.

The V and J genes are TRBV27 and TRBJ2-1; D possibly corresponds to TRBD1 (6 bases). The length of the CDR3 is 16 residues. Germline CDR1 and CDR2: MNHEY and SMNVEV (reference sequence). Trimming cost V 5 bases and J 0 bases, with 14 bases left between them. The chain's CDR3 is CASSQGHHNSYNEQFF. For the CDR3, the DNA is TGTGCCAGCAGTCAGGGACACCATAACTCCTACAATGAGCAGTTCTTC.

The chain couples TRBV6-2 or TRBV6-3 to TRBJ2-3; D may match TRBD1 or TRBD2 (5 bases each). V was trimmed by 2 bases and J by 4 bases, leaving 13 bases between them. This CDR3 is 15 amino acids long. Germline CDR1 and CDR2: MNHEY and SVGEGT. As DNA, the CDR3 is TGTGCCAGCAGTTACGAGGGACGCCCGGCAGATACGCAGTATTTT. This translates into CASSYEGRPADTQYF.

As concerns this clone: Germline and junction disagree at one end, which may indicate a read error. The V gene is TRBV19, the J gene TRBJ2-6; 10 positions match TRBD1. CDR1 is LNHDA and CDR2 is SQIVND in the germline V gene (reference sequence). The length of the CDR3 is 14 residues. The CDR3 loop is CASSIGTGVNVLTF. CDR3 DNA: TGTGCCAGTAGTATCGGGACAGGGGTCAACGTCCTGACTTTC.

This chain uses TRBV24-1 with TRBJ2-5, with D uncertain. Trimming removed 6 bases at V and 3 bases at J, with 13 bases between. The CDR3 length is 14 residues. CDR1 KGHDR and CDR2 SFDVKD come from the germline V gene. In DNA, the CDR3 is TGTGCCACCAGTACAAGATTTGATGAAGAGACCCAGTACTTC. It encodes CATSTRFDEETQYF.